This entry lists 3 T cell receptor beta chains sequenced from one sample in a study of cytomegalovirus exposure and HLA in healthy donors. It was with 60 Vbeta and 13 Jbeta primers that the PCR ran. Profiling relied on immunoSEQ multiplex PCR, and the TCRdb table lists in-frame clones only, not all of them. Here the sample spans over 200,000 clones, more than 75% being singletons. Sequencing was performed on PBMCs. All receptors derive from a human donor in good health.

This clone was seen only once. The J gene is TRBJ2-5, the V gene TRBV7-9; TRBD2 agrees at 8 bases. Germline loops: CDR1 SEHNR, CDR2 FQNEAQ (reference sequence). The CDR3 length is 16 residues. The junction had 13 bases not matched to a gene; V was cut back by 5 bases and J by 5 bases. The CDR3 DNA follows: TGTGCCAGCAGCCCGGGTTCCGGGACTAGGCGTGAGACCCAGTACTTC. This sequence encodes CASSPGSGTRRETQYF.

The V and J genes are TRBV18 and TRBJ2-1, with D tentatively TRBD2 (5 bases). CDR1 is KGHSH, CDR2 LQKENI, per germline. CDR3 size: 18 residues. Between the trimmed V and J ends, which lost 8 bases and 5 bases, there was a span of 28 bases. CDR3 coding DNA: TGTGCCAGCACCCGTAAATTCTCGGGGAGTGTGGGGAACAATGAGCAGTTCTTC. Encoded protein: CASTRKFSGSVGNNEQFF.

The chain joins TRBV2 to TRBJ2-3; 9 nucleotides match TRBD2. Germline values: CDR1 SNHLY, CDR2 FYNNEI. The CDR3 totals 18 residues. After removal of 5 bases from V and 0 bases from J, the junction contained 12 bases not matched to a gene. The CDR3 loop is CASSPWGLAVTSTDTQYF. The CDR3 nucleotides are TGTGCCAGCAGTCCTTGGGGACTAGCCGTTACTAGCACAGATACGCAGTATTTT.